The 5 T cell receptor beta chains below come from one sample, sequenced in a study of blood T cells in healthy people across ages. Primers used in a second PCR of roughly 7 to 11 cycles were a sample-barcoded 5' primer and a J-beta primer mix. TCRdb itself ran the 5' RACE reads through MiXCR, one entry per CDR3 protein. The data show 1.5 million to 2 million distinct CDR3 sequences, under 30% seen once. The sequenced sample was blood. The receptors come from a woman between 25 and 40 years old in good health.

This sequence joins TRBV4-3 and TRBJ2-3; possibly TRBD2 for D (6 bases). Between the trimmed V and J ends, which lost 4 bases and 1 base, there was a span of 24 bases. CDR1 and CDR2 (germline): LGHNA, YSLEER. This CDR3 spans 19 amino acids. The CDR3 protein is CASSPLGGALLPGTDTQYF. The CDR3 bases are TGCGCCAGCAGCCCCCTCGGCGGGGCCCTCTTACCCGGCACAGATACGCAGTATTTT.

The chain's CDR3 is CASSLARRIGERYTF. In DNA, the CDR3 is TGTGCCAGCAGCTTAGCGCGCCGGATAGGGGAACGCTACACCTTC. The chain links TRBV7-2 to TRBJ1-2, with D perhaps matching TRBD1 (5 bases). The CDR3 has 15 amino acids. Germline CDR1 is SGHTA and CDR2 is FQGNSA. The ends were cut back, 0 bases at V and 9 bases at J, with 17 bases in the middle. The variable domain in full, completed from reference TRBV7-2 and TRBJ1-2, reads GAGVSQSPSNKVTEKGKDVELRCDPISGHTALYWYRQSLGQGLEFLIYFQGNSAPDKSGLPSDRFSAERTGGSVSTLTIQRTQQEDSAVYLCASSLARRIGERYTFGSGTRLTVV.

The chain links TRBV29-1 to TRBJ2-1; 8 bases align to TRBD2. The V gene end was trimmed by 6 bases and the J gene end by 4 bases; junction bases not matched to a gene: 5. Germline assignment: CDR1 SQVTM and CDR2 ANQGSEA. This CDR3 contains 13 residues. The DNA for the CDR3 is TGCAGCGTCGCTGAGCGGGGGTACAATGAGCAGTTCTTC. Translating gives CSVAERGYNEQFF.

In this sample, this clonotype turned up a few times. The chain combines TRBV6-5 with TRBJ1-1, with D possibly TRBD1 on 5 matching bases. This CDR3 comprises 13 residues. Germline V CDR1 and CDR2: MNHEY, SVGAGI. The germline V and J ends were trimmed by 7 bases and 9 bases, with 18 bases remaining between them. This CDR3 is CASTQGEVGKAFF. In DNA, the CDR3 is TGTGCCAGCACCCAAGGGGAGGTTGGAAAAGCTTTCTTT.

CDR3 sequence: CSATTGIGTEAFF. As DNA, the CDR3 is TGCAGTGCTACTACAGGTATCGGAACTGAAGCTTTCTTT. V is TRBV20-1 and J is TRBJ1-1; weak D call: TRBD1 (5 bases). Germline V CDR1 and CDR2: DFQATT, SNEGSKA (reference sequence). Trimming shortened V by 4 bases and J by 5 bases, and 14 bases separated the two germline ends. CDR3 length: 13 amino acids.